The entry below describes one TCR beta chain. What antigen it recognizes has not been identified. Base qualities were left out, and no much larger clone turns up one base away. The CDR3 measures 14 amino acids from cysteine to phenylalanine. Here the CDR3 DNA is all that survives: 42 bases in frame from base 1. According to the germline V gene (reference sequence), CDR1 reads GTSNPN and CDR2 reads SVGIG. V and J are truncated by 3 bases and 3 bases respectively, leaving an intervening sequence of 13 bases. This sample is drawn from a study of blood T cell repertoires in COVID-19 (dated by TCRdb to 2019 to 2021). For the study in its entirety: The collaborator samples originated in the United States, Italy and Spain and spanned the acute and convalescent phases of COVID-19. The material from the prospective study consisted of cDNA or gDNA derived from T cells, B-cell-depleted T cells, or PBMCs. Subjects who had been exposed to COVID-19, were actively infected with it, or had recovered from it provided the deeply sampled blood TCRbeta repertoires that made up the dataset. A freely available public database, intended as a resource for researchers studying the immune response to SARS-CoV-2, is where the repertoires were released. Samples came from the ongoing ImmuneRACE study (first 160 participants) plus 1,254 subjects from 6 global collaborators. A de-identified subject ID, COVID-19 status, age in years and sex were almost always included in the sample metadata. HLA class I and class II types, where available, came from metadata supplied by the sample provider rather than from assay-based typing.

In the prospective study, participants were about 18 to 90 years old, resided in approximately 22 geographic areas of the United States, and were enrolled through a virtual design. Cohort assignment in the prospective study relied on participant-reported clinical history from a screening survey and a study questionnaire. Recovered participants in ImmuneRACE Cohort 3 were defined by two consecutive negative NP/OP PCR tests, clearance by a healthcare professional, or resolution of symptoms. Each participant in the prospective study had whole blood, serum and a nasopharyngeal or oropharyngeal swab collected by mobile phlebotomists. Over an approximately two-month period, participants in the prospective study had the option of providing additional blood draws and questionnaires. Prospective study blood samples were shipped either frozen or at room temperature before DNA extraction. General conclusions and limits of the study: Clinical and demographic metadata were provided uncurated, with the amount varying by source and participant.

TCRbeta CDR3 regions were amplified from genomic DNA by means of the immunoSEQ Assay, a bias-controlled multiplex PCR. The paper's processing steps were these. The number of nucleated cells in each sample was estimated from the amplification of reference gene primers within the assay. Sequence reads were collapsed and filtered to measure the absolute abundance of every unique TCRbeta CDR3 rearrangement. Productive Simpson clonality was computed per sample as the square root of Simpson's diversity index over productive rearrangements. Sourced from immuneACCESS, this table was stored by TCRdb with only in-frame sequences that have V and J called. A share of the clones is absent; for the studies checked, an unresolved V gene accounts for under half, and the remainder has no known explanation. V, J and clone size derive from that table, while D and trimming were established from the DNA sequence. The sample includes roughly 520,000 clones, with around nine tenths observed a single time. The ten top clones hold less than 2% of the sample.

This chain is built from TRBV30 and TRBJ2-3; the D gene is possibly TRBD2, with 5 bases matching. The sample taken for sequencing was PBMCs or T cells enriched from blood (not recorded which). This clonotype was sampled from a woman between 40 and 55 years old who had recovered from COVID-19. The CDR3 region reads CAWRDWNGTDTQYF. The DNA sequence is TGTGCCTGGAGGGACTGGAATGGGACAGATACGCAGTATTTT.